Each of the 22 T cell receptor beta chains below was sequenced from the same sample in a study of PD-1 blockade in mismatch repair-deficient tumors. Profiled with immunoSEQ multiplex PCR; TCRdb holds only in-frame clones, not every one. The table shows some 70,000 clones, with 78% occurring only once. Specimen: peripheral blood, collected 2 weeks after starting pembrolizumab. Receptor source: an adult with mismatch repair-deficient cancer.

The chain links TRBV7-2 to TRBJ2-1, with 13 bases fitting TRBD2. CDR1 and CDR2 from the germline V gene are SGHTA and FQGNSA. This CDR3 region has 15 residues. V shed 3 bases, J shed 8 bases, and the junction held 4 bases outside the gene matches. CDR3 in DNA: TGTGCCAGCAGCTTCCCCGGACTAGCGGGAGATGAGCAGTTCTTC. Its translation: CASSFPGLAGDEQFF.

The rearrangement links TRBV2 to TRBJ2-2; D uncertain. Trimming took off 7 bases at V and 6 bases at J, with 18 bases between the two ends. The germline V gene encodes CDR1 SNHLY and CDR2 FYNNEI. The CDR3 length is 15 residues. The CDR3 spells CASTSAAGSAGELFF. The CDR3 DNA reads as TGTGCCAGCACCTCGGCGGCCGGGTCGGCCGGGGAGCTGTTTTTT.

V is TRBV20-1 and J is TRBJ2-4, with a weak D call TRBD1 (6 bases). V lost 6 bases and J lost 4, with 7 bases in between. Germline V gene sequence: CDR1 DFQATT, CDR2 SNEGSKA (reference sequence). The CDR3 has 11 residues. The CDR3 DNA reads as TGCAGTGCCGGACAGAAAAACATTCAGTACTTC. As protein: CSAGQKNIQYF.

This clone came up once. This rearrangement joins TRBV7-9 to TRBJ2-5; 9 bases map to TRBD2. The CDR3 contains 15 residues. Germline V gene lookup returns CDR1 SEHNR and CDR2 FQNEAQ (reference sequence). Trimming at V came to 3 bases and at J to 1 base, leaving 3 bases not matched to a gene. The CDR3 coding sequence is TGTGCCAGCAGCTTTAGAGCGGGAGGCCAAGAGACCCAGTACTTC. Translation: CASSFRAGGQETQYF.

A note on this clone: The junction differs from germline at one of its ends, possibly a read error. V gene TRBV7-9 combines with J gene TRBJ2-7; 7 bases fit TRBD2. The length of the CDR3 is 12 residues. Germline V lookup: CDR1 SEHNR, CDR2 FQNEAQ (reference sequence). CDR3 nucleotides: TGTGCCAGCAGCTTAGGGGAGTTAGCGGGTATCTTC. Its protein product is CASSLGELAGIF.

This chain links TRBV10-2 with TRBJ2-3; TRBD2 matches at 9 bases. Unmatched junction bases numbered 7, after V lost 3 bases and J lost 6 bases. The CDR3 is 15 amino acids. CDR1 WSHSY and CDR2 SAAADI come from the germline V gene. DNA of the CDR3: TGCGCCAGCAGTGAACTTAGCGGGAGTAAGGATACGCAGTATTTT. Protein product: CASSELSGSKDTQYF.

The chain is built from TRBV5-1 and TRBJ2-1; TRBD2 matches 14 bases. This CDR3 contains 17 residues. After removal of 3 bases from V and 6 bases from J, the junction contained 8 bases not matched to a gene. Germline V lookup: CDR1 SGHRS, CDR2 YFSETQ. The CDR3 here is CASSYGLAGGTGNEQFF. The DNA of the CDR3 is TGCGCCAGCAGCTATGGACTAGCGGGAGGTACTGGCAATGAGCAGTTCTTC.

This chain joins TRBV5-1 and TRBJ2-2; D is uncertain. The germline V gene has CDR1 SGHRS and CDR2 YFSETQ. V lost 1 base and J lost 0, with 7 bases in between. The CDR3 has 15 amino acids. The CDR3 is CASSLHGPNTGELFF. The CDR3 DNA reads as TGCGCCAGCAGCTTGCACGGCCCGAACACCGGGGAGCTGTTTTTT. Looking up the rest from reference TRBV5-1 and TRBJ2-2 gives the full variable domain: KAGVTQTPRYLIKTRGQQVTLSCSPISGHRSVSWYQQTPGQGLQFLFEYFSETQRNKGNFPGRFSGRQFSNSRSEMNVSTLELGDSALYLCASSLHGPNTGELFFGEGSRLTVL.

This chain links TRBV7-8 with TRBJ2-7, with D perhaps matching TRBD2 (7 bases). There are 16 residues in the CDR3. Germline values: CDR1 SGHVS, CDR2 FQNEAQ. Trimming removed 2 bases at V and 2 bases at J, with 16 bases between. In DNA, the CDR3 is TGTGCCAGCAGCTTAAAAAGGGGGGGCACGGCCTACGAGCAGTACTTC. Amino acids: CASSLKRGGTAYEQYF.

The CDR3 sequence: CASSLESVGYTF. CDR3 bases: TGTGCCAGCAGCTTAGAGAGTGTAGGCTACACCTTC. The chain has TRBV7-9 and TRBJ1-2, with no clear D. V was cut by 1 base and J by 8 bases, with 8 bases left in between. This CDR3 comprises 12 residues. Germline V gives CDR1 SEHNR, CDR2 FQNEAQ (reference sequence).

The J gene is TRBJ2-1, the V gene TRBV5-4; D ambiguous. The CDR3 spans 13 residues. Looked up from germline, CDR1 is SGHNT and CDR2 is YYREEE (reference sequence). Trimming removed 0 bases at V and 6 bases at J, with 7 bases between. The CDR3 bases are TGTGCCAGCAGCTTGGACCGCGGCAATGAGCAGTTCTTC. Protein product: CASSLDRGNEQFF.

The CDR3 nucleotides are TGTGCCAGCAGCTCACCGGGCGTCCCGGAGGCTTTCTTT. Encoded protein: CASSSPGVPEAFF. The rearrangement links TRBV11-1 to TRBJ1-1; D is unresolved. V dropped 4 bases and J dropped 11 bases, with 17 bases sitting between them. The germline gives CDR1 SGHAT, CDR2 FQDESV (reference sequence). There are 13 residues in the CDR3.

The J gene is TRBJ2-1, the V gene TRBV19, with a weak D call TRBD1 (5 bases). Germline CDR1 and CDR2: LNHDA and SQIVND (reference sequence). Between the trimmed V and J ends, which lost 10 bases and 1 base, there was a span of 11 bases. CDR3 length equals 13 residues. CDR3 sequence (DNA): TGTGCCACCGTCCAGGGATCCTACAATGAGCAGTTCTTC. It encodes CATVQGSYNEQFF.

The chain combines TRBV5-1 with TRBJ2-7; 10 bases match TRBD2. The germline V gene encodes CDR1 SGHRS and CDR2 YFSETQ. The J segment lost 3 bases and the V segment lost 0 bases, leaving 3 bases of the junction unmatched. CDR3 length equals 15 residues. CDR3 sequence: CASSLGASGSYEQYF. CDR3 coding DNA: TGCGCCAGCAGCTTGGGGGCTAGCGGGAGCTACGAGCAGTACTTC. Using reference TRBV5-1 and TRBJ2-7 for the parts outside the CDR3, the full variable domain is KAGVTQTPRYLIKTRGQQVTLSCSPISGHRSVSWYQQTPGQGLQFLFEYFSETQRNKGNFPGRFSGRQFSNSRSEMNVSTLELGDSALYLCASSLGASGSYEQYFGPGTRLTVT.

V usage is TRBV10-3 and J usage is TRBJ1-2; D perhaps matches TRBD1 (5 bases). The V gene lost 2 bases and the J gene lost 0 bases, with 19 bases spanning the gap. Germline values: CDR1 ENHRY, CDR2 SYGVKD. This CDR3 is 18 amino acids long. CDR3 DNA sequence: TGTGCCATCAGTGAGCTGCGGGAGGGGAGCTTACCTAACTATGGCTACACCTTC. Amino acids: CAISELREGSLPNYGYTF.

The V and J genes are TRBV5-5 and TRBJ1-5, with 7 bases aligning to TRBD1. Trimming at V came to 3 bases and at J to 4 bases, leaving 4 bases not matched to a gene. Germline V gene data show CDR1 as SGHKS and CDR2 as YYEKEE (reference sequence). CDR3 length: 14 amino acids. The CDR3 DNA reads as TGTGCCAGCAGCTCTACAGGGGCGAATCAGCCCCAGCATTTT. This sequence encodes CASSSTGANQPQHF.

The chain uses TRBV19 and TRBJ2-6; 10 nucleotides line up with TRBD2. V was clipped by 0 bases and J by 1 base; unmatched bases: 6. In germline, CDR1 is LNHDA, CDR2 SQIVND (reference sequence). This CDR3 contains 19 residues. CDR3 DNA: TGTGCCAGTAGTATAGATCCAGGTAGCGGGAGGTCTGGGGCCAACGTCCTGACTTTC. The encoded protein is CASSIDPGSGRSGANVLTF. The whole variable domain, remainder taken from reference TRBV19 and TRBJ2-6, is DGGITQSPKYLFRKEGQNVTLSCEQNLNHDAMYWYRQDPGQGLRLIYYSQIVNDFQKGDIAEGYSVSREKKESFPLTVTSAQKNPTAFYLCASSIDPGSGRSGANVLTFGAGSRLTVL.

This clone was seen once. The V gene is TRBV11-2, the J gene TRBJ2-6; weak D call: TRBD1 (5 bases). V was shortened by 3 bases and J by 13 bases, with 13 bases between the two germline ends. This CDR3 spans 13 amino acids. Germline V gives CDR1 SGHAT, CDR2 FQNNGV. The CDR3 region is CASSLGLDQVLTF. The CDR3 bases are TGTGCCAGCAGCTTGGGGCTCGACCAGGTCCTGACTTTC.

This clone was seen only a few times. CDR3 bases: TGTGCCATCAAGGAGGACACCACCTACGAGCAGTACTTC. This translates into CAIKEDTTYEQYF. The V gene is TRBV10-3, the J gene TRBJ2-7, with D perhaps assigned TRBD1 or TRBD2 (5 bases each). Germline CDR1 is ENHRY and CDR2 is SYGVKD. There are 13 residues in the CDR3. V lost 7 bases and J lost 2, with 12 bases in between.

The rearrangement links TRBV7-6 to TRBJ2-3; 9 bases match TRBD2. Trimming at V came to 0 bases and at J to 5 bases, leaving 18 bases not matched to a gene. Germline lookup yields CDR1 SGHVS and CDR2 FNYEAQ. The CDR3 extends over 20 amino acids. This chain's CDR3 is CASSLAYRSGAGGSVDTQYF. As DNA, the CDR3 is TGTGCCAGCAGCTTAGCTTATCGGTCGGGAGCGGGAGGTTCGGTAGATACGCAGTATTTT.

V usage is TRBV19 and J usage is TRBJ2-1; D might be TRBD1 (5 bases). The V gene's germline CDR1 is LNHDA and CDR2 SQIVND (reference sequence). The CDR3 has 13 residues. Trimming removed 2 bases at V and 8 bases at J, with 10 bases between. The CDR3 loop is CASSIIVGDEQFF. The CDR3 DNA is TGTGCCAGTAGTATAATAGTAGGGGATGAGCAGTTCTTC.

V gene TRBV27 combines with J gene TRBJ1-5, with TRBD1 matching 7 bases. Unmatched junction bases numbered 8, after V lost 5 bases and J lost 7 bases. The CDR3 has 14 residues. From germline, CDR1 is MNHEY and CDR2 SMNVEV (reference sequence). The CDR3: CASSIGGSEQPQHF. The CDR3 DNA reads TGTGCCAGCAGTATAGGGGGCTCGGAGCAGCCCCAGCATTTT.